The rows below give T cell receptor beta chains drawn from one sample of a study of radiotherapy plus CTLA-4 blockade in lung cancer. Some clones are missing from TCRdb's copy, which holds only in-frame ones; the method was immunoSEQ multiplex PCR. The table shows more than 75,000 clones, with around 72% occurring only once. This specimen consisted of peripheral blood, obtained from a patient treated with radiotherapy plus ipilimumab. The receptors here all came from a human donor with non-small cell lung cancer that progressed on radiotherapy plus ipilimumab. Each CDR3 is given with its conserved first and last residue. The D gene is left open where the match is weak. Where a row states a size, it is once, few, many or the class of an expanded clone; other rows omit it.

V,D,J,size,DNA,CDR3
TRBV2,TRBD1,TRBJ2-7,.,TGTGCCAGCAGTGAGGGGGGACAGGGGACTCTCGAGCAGTACTTC,CASSEGGQGTLEQYF
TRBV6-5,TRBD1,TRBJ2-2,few,TGTGCCAGCAGCTCCGGGACAGGGGTCACCGGGGAGCTGTTTTTT,CASSSGTGVTGELFF
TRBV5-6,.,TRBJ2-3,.,TGTGCCAGCAGCTCGTTCCGAATGGATACGCAGTATTTT,CASSSFRMDTQYF
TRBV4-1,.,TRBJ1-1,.,TGCGCCAGCAGCCAAGATGGGAGGGGTAGCACTGAAGCTTTCTTT,CASSQDGRGSTEAFF
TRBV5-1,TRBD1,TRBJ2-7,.,TGCGCCAGCAGCTTGGCACAGGGGGGCGAGCAGTACTTC,CASSLAQGGEQYF
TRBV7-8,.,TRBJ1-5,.,TGTGCCAGCAGCTTAGCGGGCGGGGCCCAGCATTTT,CASSLAGGAQHF
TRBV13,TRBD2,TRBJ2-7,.,TGTGCCAGCAGCTTAGGCGAAGGGACTAGCGGAGCCTACGAGCAGTACTTC,CASSLGEGTSGAYEQYF
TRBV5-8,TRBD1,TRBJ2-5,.,TGTGCCAGCAGCACGCCGGGACAGGGGGAGACCCAGTACTTC,CASSTPGQGETQYF
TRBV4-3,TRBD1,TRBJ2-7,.,TGCGCCAGCAGCCAGCGACAGGGGGCGAGCGAGCAGTACTTC,CASSQRQGASEQYF
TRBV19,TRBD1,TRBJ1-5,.,TGTGCCAGTAACCCCGGACAGGGGTGGAAGAGCAATCAGCCCCAGCATTTT,CASNPGQGWKSNQPQHF
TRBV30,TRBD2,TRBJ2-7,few,TGTGCCTGGATTCTCAGACCGGGACTAGGGTCCCCGCCGAGACACGAGCAGTACTTC,CAWILRPGLGSPPRHEQYF
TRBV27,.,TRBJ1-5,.,TGTGCCAGCTCCCCCAGGGATTCTGGTGAGCCCCAGCATTTT,CASSPRDSGEPQHF
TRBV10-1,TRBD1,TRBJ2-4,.,TGCGCCAGCAGTGGGCGCTGGAGGGCGGGACAGGGGGCGGTCAAAAACATTCAGTACTTC,CASSGRWRAGQGAVKNIQYF
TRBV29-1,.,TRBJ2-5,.,TGCAGCGTTCATCGTGAGACCCAGTACTTC,CSVHRETQYF
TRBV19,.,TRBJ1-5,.,TGTGCCAGTAGTAGTAACAGGGAATATCAGCCCCAGCATTTT,CASSSNREYQPQHF
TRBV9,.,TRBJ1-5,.,TGTGCCAGCAGCGAGGAGGGATCCAATCAGCCCCAGCATTTT,CASSEEGSNQPQHF
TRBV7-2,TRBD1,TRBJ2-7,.,TGTGCCAGCAGCTCACCAGACCGGACAGGGGCCTACGAGCAGTACTTC,CASSSPDRTGAYEQYF
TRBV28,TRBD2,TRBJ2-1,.,TGTGCCAGCAACGGACTAGCGAACGAGCAGTTCTTC,CASNGLANEQFF
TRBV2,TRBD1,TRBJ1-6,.,TGTGCCAGCAGGGATACCGGGACAGTTTCACCCCTCCACTTT,CASRDTGTVSPLHF
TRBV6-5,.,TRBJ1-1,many,TGTGCCAGCAGTTACGGTGGACCGAACACTGAAGCTTTCTTT,CASSYGGPNTEAFF
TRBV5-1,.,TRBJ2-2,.,TGCGCCAGCAGCAGTAGCGGTCTGAACACCGGGGAGCTGTTTTTT,CASSSSGLNTGELFF
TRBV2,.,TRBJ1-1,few,TGTGCCAGCCGGAAAGAGGTCACTGAAGCTTTCTTT,CASRKEVTEAFF
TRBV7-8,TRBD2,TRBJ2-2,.,TGTGCCAGCAGTCTCCCTAGCGGGAGGGCCTTACGGGAGCTGTTTTTT,CASSLPSGRALRELFF
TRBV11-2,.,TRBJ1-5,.,TGTGCCAGCAGCCTGGGACCTAATCAGCCCCAGCATTTT,CASSLGPNQPQHF
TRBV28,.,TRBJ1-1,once,TGTGCCAGCAGTTTATTTCCATTTGAAGCTTTCTTT,CASSLFPFEAFF
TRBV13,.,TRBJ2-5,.,TGTGCCAGCAGCTTGGGCAGGGGAAGGCAAGAGACCCAGTACTTC,CASSLGRGRQETQYF
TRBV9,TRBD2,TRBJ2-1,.,TGTGCCAGCAGCGTAATGGGTCACCTTGGGGGGGATGAGCAGTTCTTC,CASSVMGHLGGDEQFF
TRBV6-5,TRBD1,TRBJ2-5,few,TGTGCCAGCAGCGACGGACAGGGGCCTTACTTC,CASSDGQGPYF